This entry is about one T cell receptor beta chain. Its target is not known. The record originates from a study of cytomegalovirus exposure and HLA in healthy donors. General study findings and limits: The study assumed roughly uniform donor sequencing depth for presence/absence analyses.

Primers included in the PCR were 60 Vbeta and 13 Jbeta primers. Produced via immunoSEQ multiplex PCR; TCRdb's table is partial and in-frame only. The sample carries tens of thousands of clones, 80% recorded once. The V and J ends lost 8 bases and 3 bases, in that order; junction bases with no gene match: 14. The germline V gene has CDR1 SNHLY and CDR2 FYNNEI. The CDR3 totals 16 residues. The sequencing sample was made of PBMCs. V usage is TRBV2 and J usage is TRBJ2-7; TRBD2 matches 9 bases. This sequence originates from a woman aged 25 to 45 in good health and CMV-seronegative. As DNA, the CDR3 is TGTGCCAGCTACGAAAGGTGGCGGGGGGGCCTCTACGAGCAGTACTTC. Protein product: CASYERWRGGLYEQYF.